This passage covers 28 T cell receptor beta chains from one sample sequenced in a study of cytomegalovirus exposure and HLA in healthy donors. TCRdb's table, derived via immunoSEQ multiplex PCR, lists solely in-frame clones and lacks some. The profile shows 55,000 to 80,000 clones, 94% of them singletons. Sequencing was performed on PBMCs. The receptors stem from a man aged 18 to 35 in good health and CMV-seropositive.

CDR3: CASSLRSAGELPEQYF. The CDR3 bases are TGCGCCAGCAGCTTGAGATCCGCGGGAGAGTTACCCGAGCAGTACTTC. This chain uses TRBV5-1 with TRBJ2-7; 7 bases agree with TRBD2. In germline, CDR1 is SGHRS, CDR2 YFSETQ. Trimming took 1 base from V and 6 from J; bases not matched to a gene: 13. The CDR3 runs to 16 residues.

CDR3 protein: CASSQTALLRGAFSYEQYF. In nucleotides, the CDR3 is TGTGCCAGCAGCCAAACCGCATTGCTCAGGGGAGCCTTCTCCTACGAGCAGTACTTC. The chain recombines TRBV5-6 with TRBJ2-7; maybe TRBD1 (6 bases). Germline V CDR1 and CDR2: SGHDT, YYEEEE. Deletions cut 4 bases from V and 0 bases from J, with 26 bases between. The CDR3 sequence is 19 residues long. Together with reference TRBV5-6 and TRBJ2-7, the CDR3 gives the full variable domain: DAGVTQSPTHLIKTRGQQVTLRCSPKSGHDTVSWYQQALGQGPQFIFQYYEEEERQRGNFPDRFSGHQFPNYSSELNVNALLLGDSALYLCASSQTALLRGAFSYEQYFGPGTRLTVT.

CDR3 protein: CASSVGHESSYNSPLHF. The CDR3 DNA follows: TGTGCCAGCAGCGTTGGACACGAGAGCTCCTATAATTCACCCCTCCACTTT. The V gene is TRBV9, the J gene TRBJ1-6; D is possibly TRBD1 (5 bases). This CDR3 comprises 17 residues. Between the trimmed V and J ends, which lost 2 bases and 0 bases, there was a span of 12 bases. Germline CDR1 reads SGDLS; CDR2 reads YYNGEE.

This chain uses TRBV4-2 with TRBJ2-7; 7 nucleotides align to TRBD2. The ends lost 2 bases at V and 2 bases at J; junction bases unmatched: 0. CDR1 and CDR2 (germline): LGHNA, YNFKEQ. This CDR3 contains 13 residues. CDR3 in amino acids: CASSQSGAYEQYF. As DNA, the CDR3 is TGTGCCAGCAGCCAAAGCGGGGCCTACGAGCAGTACTTC.

DNA for the CDR3: TGTGCCAGCTCACCACCGAGTACAGCTGGAAACACCATATATTTT. It translates to CASSPPSTAGNTIYF. The chain has TRBV18 and TRBJ1-3; no definite D call. Looked up from germline, CDR1 is KGHSH and CDR2 is LQKENI. V lost 0 bases and J 2 bases, leaving 8 bases between the germline ends. The CDR3 consists of 15 residues.

The chain carries TRBV9 and TRBJ1-2; 7 bases are shared with TRBD1. The CDR3 totals 15 residues. The V gene's germline CDR1 is SGDLS and CDR2 YYNGEE. V lost 3 bases, J lost 2 bases, and 7 bases stayed unmatched. The CDR3 region is CASSDDRASNYGYTF. In DNA form, the CDR3 reads TGTGCCAGCAGCGATGACAGGGCAAGCAACTATGGCTACACCTTC.

CDR3 nucleotides: TGTGCCAGCAGTTGGGCTAGCGGGAGAAATGAGCAGTTCTTC. Its protein product is CASSWASGRNEQFF. V usage is TRBV11-3 and J usage is TRBJ2-1, with TRBD2 matching 10 bases. The CDR3 is made up of 14 amino acids. Germline V gene data show CDR1 as SGHNT and CDR2 as YENEEA. V was clipped by 6 bases and J by 7 bases; unmatched bases: 6.

The chain has TRBV6-1 and TRBJ1-1; D is possibly TRBD1 (5 bases). V lost 5 bases to trimming and J lost 6 bases, with 16 bases between them. This CDR3 is built from 14 residues. Per the germline V gene, CDR1 is MNHNS and CDR2 is SASEGT. The CDR3 is CASSRGARPPEAFF. The CDR3 nucleotides read TGTGCCAGCAGTCGTGGGGCTCGACCCCCTGAAGCTTTCTTT.

The V and J genes are TRBV7-9 and TRBJ1-1; D not resolved. The CDR3 runs 16 residues. Trimming left V 1 base short and J 0 bases short, with 12 bases between. Germline lookup yields CDR1 SEHNR and CDR2 FQNEAQ (reference sequence). The DNA of the CDR3 is TGTGCCAGCAGCTTAGGAGGGCTGGGGATGAACACTGAAGCTTTCTTT. Protein: CASSLGGLGMNTEAFF.

V gene TRBV4-2 combines with J gene TRBJ2-7; the D gene is possibly TRBD1 (5 bases). Germline CDR1 is LGHNA and CDR2 is YNFKEQ. V shed 0 bases and J shed 6 bases, with 15 bases lying between them. There are 15 residues in the CDR3. CDR3 coding DNA: TGTGCCAGCAGCCAAGACTCCGGGTTTAGGGGCGAGCAGTACTTC. This codes for CASSQDSGFRGEQYF.

In nucleotides, the CDR3 is TGCAGTGCTATTCTCAACACTGAAGCTTTCTTT. This codes for CSAILNTEAFF. This chain joins TRBV20-1 and TRBJ1-1; D not certain. The CDR3 runs to 11 residues. The V gene's germline CDR1 is DFQATT and CDR2 SNEGSKA (reference sequence). V lost 4 bases and J 2 bases, leaving 5 bases between the germline ends.

This clone was seen a few times. V is TRBV4-2 and J is TRBJ2-3, with TRBD2 matching 7 bases. The CDR3 has 17 amino acids. Germline V gene sequence: CDR1 LGHNA, CDR2 YNFKEQ. J lost 4 bases, V lost 0 bases, and 10 bases had no gene match. This CDR3 is CASSQESGLVFPDTQYF. The CDR3 nucleotides are TGTGCCAGCAGCCAAGAAAGTGGACTAGTGTTTCCAGATACGCAGTATTTT.

The chain combines TRBV5-1 with TRBJ1-2, with 7 positions matching TRBD1. V trimming: 5 bases; J trimming: 8 bases; junction bases outside the gene matches: 15. The germline CDR1 and CDR2 sequences are SGHRS and YFSETQ. The CDR3 length is 15 residues. The CDR3 protein is CASSPRPTGTEGYTF. The DNA for the CDR3 is TGCGCCAGCAGTCCTCGACCGACAGGGACGGAGGGCTACACCTTC.

The V call is TRBV4-1, the J call TRBJ1-4; 9 bases match TRBD1. The junction had 4 bases not matched to a gene; V was cut back by 1 base and J by 7 bases. CDR3 length: 15 amino acids. Germline assignment: CDR1 MGHRA and CDR2 YSYEKL. The chain's CDR3 is CASSQVGTGSEKLFF. The CDR3 DNA reads TGCGCCAGCAGCCAAGTAGGGACAGGGAGTGAAAAACTGTTTTTT.

J is TRBJ2-1 and V is TRBV9; D is perhaps TRBD2 (5 bases). The ends were cut back, 4 bases at V and 7 bases at J, with 9 bases in the middle. The CDR3 has 12 residues. The V gene's germline CDR1 is SGDLS and CDR2 YYNGEE. For the CDR3, the DNA is TGTGCCAGCAGCCTACTAGATAATGAGCAGTTCTTC. Protein: CASSLLDNEQFF.

The gene calls are TRBV7-9 and TRBJ1-2; the D is unclear. Trimming removed 5 bases from V and 3 bases from J, with 10 bases in between. CDR1 and CDR2 (germline): SEHNR, FQNEAQ (reference sequence). The CDR3 is 13 amino acids. In DNA, the CDR3 is TGTGCCAGCAGCGACGGGATCCACTATGGCTACACCTTC. Encoded protein: CASSDGIHYGYTF.

The gene calls are TRBV19 and TRBJ2-4; the match to TRBD2 covers 11 bases. The trim removed 3 bases at V and 8 bases at J, leaving 6 bases unmatched. CDR3 length: 15 residues. Germline V gene sequence: CDR1 LNHDA, CDR2 SQIVND (reference sequence). CDR3 in DNA: TGTGCCAGTAGTATGGTAGTACTAGCGGGGGACATTCAGTACTTC. It specifies CASSMVVLAGDIQYF.

The rearrangement joins TRBV5-1 to TRBJ1-2; TRBD1 agrees at 7 bases. The V gene's germline CDR1 is SGHRS and CDR2 YFSETQ. With 5 bases clipped from V and 4 bases from J, the junction kept 17 bases outside the gene matches. CDR3 length: 17 residues. The CDR3 loop is CASSHGQEQTFGYGYTF. The CDR3 nucleotides are TGCGCCAGCAGTCACGGACAGGAACAAACTTTCGGCTATGGCTACACCTTC.

The chain recombines TRBV5-8 with TRBJ2-1, with D maybe TRBD1 (6 bases). Germline assignment: CDR1 SGHTS and CDR2 YDEGEE. V dropped 4 bases and J dropped 7 bases, with 24 bases sitting between them. The CDR3 sequence is 17 residues long. The CDR3 region is CASSDQPTGLRLNEQFF. As DNA, the CDR3 is TGTGCCAGCAGCGATCAACCCACAGGGCTTCGGCTTAATGAGCAGTTCTTC. Full variable domain (missing parts from reference TRBV5-8 and TRBJ2-1): EAGVTQSPTHLIKTRGQQATLRCSPISGHTSVYWYQQALGLGLQFLLWYDEGEERNRGNFPPRFSGRQFPNYSSELNVNALELEDSALYLCASSDQPTGLRLNEQFFGPGTRLTVL.

This clone has more than one count but fewer than ten. The chain links TRBV21-1 to TRBJ1-1. TRBV21-1 is deemed a pseudogene. The CDR3 covers 17 residues. The CDR3 here is CASSKWGGPGGNTEAFF. CDR3 coding DNA: TGTGCCAGCAGCAAATGGGGCGGACCCGGGGGGAACACTGAAGCTTTCTTT.

The chain joins TRBV9 to TRBJ2-1; weak D call: TRBD1 (6 bases). V was clipped by 0 bases and J by 9 bases, with 10 bases between them. The CDR3 is made up of 13 amino acids. Germline lookup yields CDR1 SGDLS and CDR2 YYNGEE. CDR3 residues: CASSVVGATEQFF. For the CDR3, the DNA is TGTGCCAGCAGCGTAGTGGGGGCCACTGAGCAGTTCTTC.

This sequence joins TRBV18 and TRBJ1-5; D unclear. There are 16 residues in the CDR3. The V gene's germline CDR1 is KGHSH and CDR2 LQKENI. The V end was cut by 2 bases, the J end by 3 bases, with 14 bases between. Here the CDR3 DNA reads TGTGCCAGCTCACCATTCCAACACCGGGACAATCAGCCCCAGCATTTT. Translation: CASSPFQHRDNQPQHF.

DNA for the CDR3: TGCGCCAGCAGCTTCGGGGTTAAGGCCGGGGAGCTGTTTTTT. Protein: CASSFGVKAGELFF. The chain combines TRBV5-1 with TRBJ2-2, with a tentative D call TRBD2 (5 bases). Germline V gene data show CDR1 as SGHRS and CDR2 as YFSETQ. V was cut by 2 bases and J by 6 bases, with 11 bases left in between. The length of the CDR3 is 14 residues.

This chain connects TRBV28 to TRBJ1-4, with TRBD1 as a possible D gene (6 bases). V lost 6 bases and J 4 bases, leaving 15 bases between the germline ends. CDR1 and CDR2 (germline): MDHEN, SYDVKM. CDR3 length: 15 residues. The chain's CDR3 is CASRRTVFVNEKLFF. The CDR3 DNA is TGTGCCAGCAGGAGGACAGTTTTTGTTAATGAAAAACTGTTTTTT. Variable domain in full (rest from reference TRBV28 and TRBJ1-4): DVKVTQSSRYLVKRTGEKVFLECVQDMDHENMFWYRQDPGLGLRLIYFSYDVKMKEKGDIPEGYSVSREKKERFSLILESASTNQTSMYLCASRRTVFVNEKLFFGSGTQLSVL.

This chain joins TRBV19 and TRBJ2-7; D possibly corresponds to TRBD1 (6 bases). Deletions cut 3 bases from V and 3 bases from J, with 12 bases between. The length of the CDR3 is 14 residues. CDR1 is LNHDA and CDR2 is SQIVND in the germline V gene (reference sequence). This CDR3 reads CASSIQGPGYEQYF. The CDR3 DNA follows: TGTGCCAGTAGTATCCAGGGGCCAGGCTACGAGCAGTACTTC.

This clone has just one count. The rearrangement joins TRBV6-1 to TRBJ2-4; D possibly corresponds to TRBD1 (8 bases). The V end was cut by 4 bases, the J end by 6 bases, with 16 bases between. This CDR3 comprises 15 residues. Germline V gives CDR1 MNHNS, CDR2 SASEGT. This CDR3 is CASSGPTGGGNIQYF. Here the CDR3 DNA reads TGTGCCAGCAGTGGACCCACAGGGGGGGGAAACATTCAGTACTTC.

The chain couples TRBV6-1 to TRBJ2-3; D may be TRBD2 (6 bases). V lost 4 bases, J lost 4 bases, and 12 bases lay in between. Germline CDR1 MNHNS, CDR2 SASEGT. The CDR3 contains 14 residues. The CDR3 DNA is TGTGCCAGCAGTGTAGCGGAGGGACCAGATACGCAGTATTTT. This codes for CASSVAEGPDTQYF.

The V gene is TRBV27, the J gene TRBJ1-6; 7 nucleotides align to TRBD1. The CDR3 sequence is 14 residues long. Germline V gene sequence: CDR1 MNHEY, CDR2 SMNVEV (reference sequence). Germline trimming cut 4 bases from V and 14 bases from J; bases unmatched to any gene: 11. As DNA, the CDR3 is TGTGCCAGCAGTTCAGAGGGGGCGCAGGGGGCCCTCCACTTT. It translates to CASSSEGAQGALHF.